The 21 T cell receptor beta chains below all came from one sample that was sequenced in a study of shared clonotypes between healthy human individuals. Terminally differentiated effector memory CD45RA+ cells were excluded by CCR7 positive selection of CD45RO-negative cells. TCRdb's table, derived via immunoSEQ multiplex PCR, lists solely in-frame clones and lacks some. The sample carries over 2,000,000 clones, just under 95% recorded once. The sequenced material came from naive CD8+ T cells from PBMCs. The receptors were sampled from a young man in good health. Some clones in this sample may be carry-over from other donors' samples.

The chain links TRBV30 to TRBJ2-7, with D possibly called TRBD1 or TRBD2 (5 bases each). The CDR3 runs to 14 residues. Per the germline V gene, CDR1 is GTSNPN and CDR2 is SVGIG (reference sequence). As DNA, the CDR3 is TGTGCTCGGGGCGGTGTCGACACTGGATACGAGCAGTACTTC. The encoded protein is CARGGVDTGYEQYF.

The chain employs TRBV9 and TRBJ1-1, with D perhaps matching TRBD1 (5 bases). Trimming left V 5 bases short and J 6 bases short, with 14 bases between. Germline CDR1 reads SGDLS; CDR2 reads YYNGEE. The CDR3 extends over 13 amino acids. CDR3 DNA: TGTGCCAGCAGTCCAGGGTTTGGCCCTGAAGCTTTCTTT. Protein: CASSPGFGPEAFF.

This chain uses TRBV27 with TRBJ2-7; TRBD2 matches at 8 bases. CDR1 is MNHEY and CDR2 is SMNVEV in the germline V gene (reference sequence). CDR3 length: 14 residues. Losses at the gene ends were 5 bases for V and 3 bases for J; bases not matched to a gene: 6. CDR3 sequence reads: CASSPGLAHYEQYF. The CDR3 DNA reads TGTGCCAGCAGTCCCGGACTAGCCCACTACGAGCAGTACTTC.

This chain joins TRBV27 and TRBJ2-3; 8 nucleotides match TRBD1. The V and J ends lost 5 bases and 1 base, in that order; junction bases with no gene match: 5. Germline CDR1 reads MNHEY; CDR2 reads SMNVEV (reference sequence). The CDR3 is made up of 15 amino acids. CDR3 sequence: CASSPPGQGTDTQYF. The CDR3 coding sequence is TGTGCCAGCAGTCCCCCGGGACAGGGCACAGATACGCAGTATTTT.

This chain uses TRBV27 with TRBJ2-7; 7 bases fit TRBD1. The CDR3 has 14 residues. CDR1 is MNHEY, CDR2 SMNVEV, per germline (reference sequence). Germline trimming cut 5 bases from V and 1 base from J; bases unmatched to any gene: 5. CDR3 in DNA: TGTGCCAGCAGTCTACAGGGGTTATCCTACGAGCAGTACTTC. It specifies CASSLQGLSYEQYF.

The CDR3 is CASSLGRTLGYGETQYF. Written as DNA, the CDR3 is TGTGCCAGCAGTTTGGGAAGGACATTGGGGTATGGAGAGACCCAGTACTTC. The chain joins TRBV27 to TRBJ2-5; TRBD1 might be the D (5 bases). Germline V CDR1 and CDR2: MNHEY, SMNVEV (reference sequence). Trimming pared 3 bases from V and 4 bases from J, leaving 21 bases between. There are 17 residues in the CDR3.

This clone was observed once. V usage is TRBV19 and J usage is TRBJ2-7, with 9 bases fitting TRBD2. Germline lookup yields CDR1 LNHDA and CDR2 SQIVND (reference sequence). J was trimmed by 0 bases and V by 3 bases; bases with no gene match: 6. The CDR3 covers 16 residues. CDR3 in amino acids: CASSMGLALSSYEQYF. In nucleotides, the CDR3 is TGTGCCAGTAGTATGGGACTAGCCCTGAGCTCCTACGAGCAGTACTTC.

The chain uses TRBV28 and TRBJ1-5; tentative D call: TRBD1 (6 bases). V lost 7 bases and J 2 bases, leaving 15 bases between the germline ends. The V gene's germline CDR1 is MDHEN and CDR2 SYDVKM. The CDR3 has 15 residues. This CDR3 is CASMEIRQGNQPQHF. The CDR3 DNA reads as TGTGCCAGCATGGAAATAAGACAGGGCAATCAGCCCCAGCATTTT. Together with reference TRBV28 and TRBJ1-5, the CDR3 gives the full variable domain: DVKVTQSSRYLVKRTGEKVFLECVQDMDHENMFWYRQDPGLGLRLIYFSYDVKMKEKGDIPEGYSVSREKKERFSLILESASTNQTSMYLCASMEIRQGNQPQHFGDGTRLSIL.

The chain carries TRBV9 and TRBJ2-7; D is unresolved. Trimming removed 1 base at V and 6 bases at J, with 14 bases between. The CDR3 totals 14 residues. Germline CDR1 and CDR2: SGDLS and YYNGEE. CDR3 nucleotides: TGTGCCAGCAGCGTATCACCCAGAGCCTCCGAGCAGTACTTC. The encoded protein is CASSVSPRASEQYF. The complete variable domain, with remaining parts taken from reference TRBV9 and TRBJ2-7, reads DSGVTQTPKHLITATGQRVTLRCSPRSGDLSVYWYQQSLDQGLQFLIQYYNGEERAKGNILERFSAQQFPDLHSELNLSSLELGDSALYFCASSVSPRASEQYFGPGTRLTVT.

The gene calls are TRBV30 and TRBJ2-7; D is possibly TRBD2 (6 bases). The germline V gene has CDR1 GTSNPN and CDR2 SVGIG (reference sequence). The V gene lost 3 bases and the J gene lost 4 bases, with 13 bases spanning the gap. The CDR3 loop spans 13 amino acids. Here the CDR3 DNA reads TGTGCCTGGAGCGGGGGATGGGGGTACGAGCAGTACTTC. This codes for CAWSGGWGYEQYF.

The CDR3 protein is CASSFSLAGVGTGELFF. The CDR3 DNA follows: TGCGCCAGCAGCTTCTCACTAGCGGGAGTCGGCACCGGGGAGCTGTTTTTT. The rearrangement uses TRBV4-3 and TRBJ2-2; 11 bases are shared with TRBD2. Trimming removed 5 bases from V and 4 bases from J; junction bases left unmatched: 9. From germline, CDR1 is LGHNA and CDR2 YSLEER. This CDR3 comprises 17 residues.

This chain joins TRBV29-1 and TRBJ2-1, with D possibly matching TRBD2 (7 bases). Germline loops: CDR1 SQVTM, CDR2 ANQGSEA. The CDR3 length is 14 residues. V was trimmed by 3 bases and J by 6 bases, leaving 15 bases between them. CDR3 bases: TGCAGCGTTGATGGGGGGGCCAAGGCCAATGAGCAGTTCTTC. Protein product: CSVDGGAKANEQFF.

This clone was detected only a few times. This CDR3 is also generated by other DNA sequences in the sample. The V gene is TRBV7-9, the J gene TRBJ1-5, with D maybe TRBD1 (6 bases). V was pared by 1 base and J by 7 bases, with 8 bases between. There are 13 residues in the CDR3. CDR1 SEHNR and CDR2 FQNEAQ come from the germline V gene (reference sequence). The CDR3 loop reads CASSLDRVQPQHF. CDR3 DNA sequence: TGTGCCAGCAGCTTAGACAGGGTACAGCCCCAGCATTTT. The full variable domain, in which reference TRBV7-9 and TRBJ1-5 provide the parts outside the CDR3, is DTGVSQNPRHKITKRGQNVTFRCDPISEHNRLYWYRQTLGQGPEFLTYFQNEAQLEKSRLLSDRFSAERPKGSFSTLEIQRTEQGDSAMYLCASSLDRVQPQHFGDGTRLSIL.

In its sample, this clone was seen once. CDR3 region: CASSDLGEGLMNEQFF. CDR3 nucleotide sequence: TGTGCCAGCAGTGATTTAGGGGAGGGCCTTATGAATGAGCAGTTCTTC. V usage is TRBV6-1 and J usage is TRBJ2-1; 7 bases align to TRBD2. The V gene end was trimmed by 3 bases and the J gene end by 7 bases; junction bases not matched to a gene: 12. In germline, CDR1 is MNHNS, CDR2 SASEGT. This CDR3 has 16 residues.

V usage is TRBV9 and J usage is TRBJ1-1; maybe TRBD1 (6 bases). Germline V CDR1 and CDR2: SGDLS, YYNGEE. The CDR3 is 15 amino acids. V dropped 3 bases and J dropped 1 base, with 13 bases sitting between them. The CDR3 DNA reads as TGTGCCAGCAGCGCGATCCTGACAGGGAACACTGAAGCTTTCTTT. Its protein product is CASSAILTGNTEAFF.

J is TRBJ1-2 and V is TRBV6-1; D call uncertain. With 1 base removed from V and 4 bases from J, the gap between germline ends came to 7 bases. The CDR3 covers 13 residues. Germline loops: CDR1 MNHNS, CDR2 SASEGT. CDR3 nucleotides: TGTGCCAGCAGTGAAGGCGTGTCCTATGGCTACACCTTC. It yields the protein CASSEGVSYGYTF.

On this clone: Other DNA sequences of this sample code for an identical CDR3. The CDR3 loop reads CASSLASLYEQYF. CDR3 in DNA: TGTGCCAGCAGCCTTGCCAGCCTCTACGAGCAGTACTTC. The chain employs TRBV7-9 and TRBJ2-7; D gene unclear. CDR1 is SEHNR and CDR2 is FQNEAQ in the germline V gene (reference sequence). CDR3 size: 13 residues. Trimming removed 5 bases at V and 3 bases at J, with 11 bases between.

The chain combines TRBV5-1 with TRBJ1-1; TRBD1 is a possible D gene (5 bases). V lost 0 bases to trimming and J lost 5 bases, with 14 bases between them. In germline, CDR1 is SGHRS, CDR2 YFSETQ. The CDR3 runs to 15 residues. Here the CDR3 DNA reads TGCGCCAGCAGCTTGGCCCGGGACGGGGATACTGAAGCTTTCTTT. This codes for CASSLARDGDTEAFF.

This chain uses TRBV5-1 with TRBJ1-1; the D gene is possibly TRBD1 (6 bases). Germline-derived CDR1 and CDR2 are SGHRS and YFSETQ. The CDR3 has 15 amino acids. V was pared by 3 bases and J by 1 base, with 13 bases between. The CDR3 DNA reads as TGCGCCAGCAGCTGGATGGACAGTAGGAACACTGAAGCTTTCTTT. Translated: CASSWMDSRNTEAFF.

This clone was observed a handful of times. The chain links TRBV9 to TRBJ1-2; 7 nucleotides match TRBD1. CDR1 and CDR2 (germline): SGDLS, YYNGEE. After removal of 0 bases from V and 1 base from J, the junction contained 6 bases not matched to a gene. CDR3 length: 16 amino acids. The CDR3 DNA sequence: TGTGCCAGCAGCGTAGATGATGCAGGGGGTAACTATGGCTACACCTTC. Its protein product is CASSVDDAGGNYGYTF.

This clone was recorded a few times. This chain links TRBV5-5 with TRBJ1-1; no definite D call. This CDR3 comprises 11 residues. Germline assignment: CDR1 SGHKS and CDR2 YYEKEE (reference sequence). Trimming left V 0 bases short and J 6 bases short, with 3 bases between. The CDR3 nucleotides are TGTGCCAGCAGCTTGGGGCCTGAAGCTTTCTTT. It encodes CASSLGPEAFF.